The clone carrying this TCR beta chain was seen ten or more times. The data derive from a study of early T cells in non-severe SARS-CoV-2 infection. TCRdb ran MiXCR on the 5' RACE reads and lists one entry per CDR3 protein. The sample has about 30,000 distinct CDR3 sequences; around 5.1% are singletons. The clonotype comes from an adult who was a healthcare worker with PCR-confirmed SARS-CoV-2 infection or an uninfected control (not recorded which). Sample: whole blood.

Here the CDR3 reads CASSQGPAGVTGELFF. The CDR3 DNA follows: TGCGCCAGCAGCCAAGGTCCCGCAGGAGTCACCGGGGAGCTGTTTTTT. V and J are TRBV4-3 and TRBJ2-2; D is unresolved. The V end was cut by 1 base, the J end by 4 bases, with 13 bases between. Germline V gene data show CDR1 as LGHNA and CDR2 as YSLEER. The CDR3 covers 16 residues.